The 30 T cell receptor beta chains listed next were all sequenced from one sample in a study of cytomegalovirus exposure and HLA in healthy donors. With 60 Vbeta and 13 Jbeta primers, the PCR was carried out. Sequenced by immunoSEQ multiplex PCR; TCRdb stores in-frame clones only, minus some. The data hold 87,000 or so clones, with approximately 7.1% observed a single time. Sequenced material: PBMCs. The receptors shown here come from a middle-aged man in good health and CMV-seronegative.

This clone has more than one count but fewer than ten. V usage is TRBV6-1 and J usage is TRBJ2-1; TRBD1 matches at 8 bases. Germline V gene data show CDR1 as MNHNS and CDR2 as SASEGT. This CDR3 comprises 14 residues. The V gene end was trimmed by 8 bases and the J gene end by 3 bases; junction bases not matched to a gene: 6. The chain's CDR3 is CASLRDRLYNEQFF. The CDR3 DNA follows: TGTGCCAGCCTTCGGGACAGGCTCTACAATGAGCAGTTCTTC.

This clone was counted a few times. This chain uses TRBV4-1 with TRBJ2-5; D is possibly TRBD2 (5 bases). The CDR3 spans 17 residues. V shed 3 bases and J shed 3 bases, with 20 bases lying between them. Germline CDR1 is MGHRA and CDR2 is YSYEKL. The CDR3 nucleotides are TGCGCCAGCAGCCAGCAAGGTGTGTACGGGATAGAAGAGACCCAGTACTTC. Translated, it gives CASSQQGVYGIEETQYF.

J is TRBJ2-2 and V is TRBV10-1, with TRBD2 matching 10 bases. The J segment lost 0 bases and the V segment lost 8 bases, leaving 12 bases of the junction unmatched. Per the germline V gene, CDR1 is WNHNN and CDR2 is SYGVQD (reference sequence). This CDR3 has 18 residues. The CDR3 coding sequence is TGCGCCAGCTCTCCGGGGGCTAGCGGGGGATCGAACACCGGGGAGCTGTTTTTT. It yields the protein CASSPGASGGSNTGELFF.

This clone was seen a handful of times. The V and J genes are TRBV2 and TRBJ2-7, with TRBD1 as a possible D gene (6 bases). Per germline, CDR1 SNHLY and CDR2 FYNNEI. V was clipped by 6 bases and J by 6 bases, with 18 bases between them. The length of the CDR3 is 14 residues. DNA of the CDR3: TGTGCCAGCAGCGCCAGACTGGGGGCTATCGAGCAGTACTTC. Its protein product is CASSARLGAIEQYF.

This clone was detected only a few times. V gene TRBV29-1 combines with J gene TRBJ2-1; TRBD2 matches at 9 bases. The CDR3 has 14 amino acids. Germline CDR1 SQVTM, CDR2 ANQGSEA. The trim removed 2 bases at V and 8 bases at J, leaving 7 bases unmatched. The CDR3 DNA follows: TGCAGCGTTGAAAGCAGCGGGAGGAGTGATGAGCAGTTCTTC. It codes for CSVESSGRSDEQFF.

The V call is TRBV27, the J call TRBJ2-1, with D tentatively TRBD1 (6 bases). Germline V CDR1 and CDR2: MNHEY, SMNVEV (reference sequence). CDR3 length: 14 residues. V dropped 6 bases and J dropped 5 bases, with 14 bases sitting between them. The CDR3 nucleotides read TGTGCCAGCAGCCTCCGGGACATCAACAATGAGCAGTTCTTC. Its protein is CASSLRDINNEQFF.

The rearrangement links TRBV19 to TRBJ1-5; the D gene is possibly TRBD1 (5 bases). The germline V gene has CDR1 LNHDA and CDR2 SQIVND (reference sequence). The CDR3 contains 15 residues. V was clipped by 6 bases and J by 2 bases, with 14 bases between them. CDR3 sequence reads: CASRDSALGNQPQHF. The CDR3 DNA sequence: TGTGCCAGTAGAGACAGCGCCCTAGGCAATCAGCCCCAGCATTTT.

DNA of the CDR3: TGTGCCAGCAGTGGGCTAGCGGTCTACAATGAGCAGTTCTTC. It translates to CASSGLAVYNEQFF. The genes are TRBV2 and TRBJ2-1; 7 nucleotides align to TRBD2. This CDR3 is built from 14 residues. Per germline, CDR1 SNHLY and CDR2 FYNNEI. Trimming cost V 4 bases and J 3 bases; bases outside gene matches: 3.

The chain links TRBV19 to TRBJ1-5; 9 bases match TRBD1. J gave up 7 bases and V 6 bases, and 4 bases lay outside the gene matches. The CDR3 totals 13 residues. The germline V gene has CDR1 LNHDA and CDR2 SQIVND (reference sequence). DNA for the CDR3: TGTGCCAGTAGGGGACAGGGCGGCCAGCCCCAGCATTTT. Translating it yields CASRGQGGQPQHF.

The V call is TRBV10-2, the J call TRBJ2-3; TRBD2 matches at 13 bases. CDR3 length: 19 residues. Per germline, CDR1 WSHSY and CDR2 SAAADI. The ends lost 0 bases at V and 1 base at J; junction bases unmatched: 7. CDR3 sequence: CASSESILAGGPGTDTQYF. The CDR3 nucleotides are TGCGCCAGCAGTGAGTCTATACTAGCGGGGGGGCCTGGCACAGATACGCAGTATTTT.

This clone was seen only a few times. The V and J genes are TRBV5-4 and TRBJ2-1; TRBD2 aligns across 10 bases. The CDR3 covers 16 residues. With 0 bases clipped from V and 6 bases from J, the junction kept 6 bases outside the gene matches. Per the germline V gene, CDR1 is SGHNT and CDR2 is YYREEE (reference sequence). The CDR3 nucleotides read TGTGCCAGCAGCTTGGCCGGGACTAGCGTGCGCAATGAGCAGTTCTTC. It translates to CASSLAGTSVRNEQFF.

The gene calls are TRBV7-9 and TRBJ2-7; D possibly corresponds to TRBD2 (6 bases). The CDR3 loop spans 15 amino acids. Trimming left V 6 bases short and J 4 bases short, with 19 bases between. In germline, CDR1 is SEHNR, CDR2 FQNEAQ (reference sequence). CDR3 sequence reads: CASSPRGVAVYEQYF. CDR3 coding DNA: TGTGCCAGCAGTCCCCGCGGGGTAGCGGTATACGAGCAGTACTTC. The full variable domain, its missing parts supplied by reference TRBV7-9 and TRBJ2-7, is DTGVSQNPRHKITKRGQNVTFRCDPISEHNRLYWYRQTLGQGPEFLTYFQNEAQLEKSRLLSDRFSAERPKGSFSTLEIQRTEQGDSAMYLCASSPRGVAVYEQYFGPGTRLTVT.

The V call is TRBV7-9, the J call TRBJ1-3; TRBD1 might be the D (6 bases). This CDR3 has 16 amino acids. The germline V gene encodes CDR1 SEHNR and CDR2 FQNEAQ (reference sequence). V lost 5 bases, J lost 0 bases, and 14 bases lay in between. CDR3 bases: TGTGCCAGCAGCAGACTTAGGGGGAGCTCTGGAAACACCATATATTTT. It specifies CASSRLRGSSGNTIYF.

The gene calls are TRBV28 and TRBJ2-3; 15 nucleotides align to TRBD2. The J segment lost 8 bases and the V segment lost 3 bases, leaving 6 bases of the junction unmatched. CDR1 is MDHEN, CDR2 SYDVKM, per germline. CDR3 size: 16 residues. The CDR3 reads CASSFDRTSGGGTQYF. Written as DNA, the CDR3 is TGTGCCAGCAGTTTTGATCGGACTAGCGGGGGGGGTACGCAGTATTTT.

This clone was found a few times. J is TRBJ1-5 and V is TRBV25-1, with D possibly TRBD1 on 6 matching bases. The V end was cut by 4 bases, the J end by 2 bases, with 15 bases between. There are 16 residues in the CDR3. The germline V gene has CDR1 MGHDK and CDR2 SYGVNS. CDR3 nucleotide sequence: TGTGCCAGCAGTGGGGGACATTCAGGGGGCAATCAGCCCCAGCATTTT. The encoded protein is CASSGGHSGGNQPQHF.

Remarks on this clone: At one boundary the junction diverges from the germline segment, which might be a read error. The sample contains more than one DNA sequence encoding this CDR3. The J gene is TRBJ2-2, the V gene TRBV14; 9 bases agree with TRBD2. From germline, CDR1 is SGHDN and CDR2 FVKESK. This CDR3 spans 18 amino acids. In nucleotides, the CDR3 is TGTGCCAGCAGCCCATGGCTTCGGCGGGAGGGAGGCACCGGAGAGCTGTTTTTT. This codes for CASSPWLRREGGTGELFF.

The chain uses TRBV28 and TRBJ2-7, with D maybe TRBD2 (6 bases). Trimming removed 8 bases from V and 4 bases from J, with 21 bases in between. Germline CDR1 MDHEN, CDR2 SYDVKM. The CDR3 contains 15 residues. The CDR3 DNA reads TGTGCCAGCTCGGGAGAGGTCAGGTGGCGGTACGAGCAGTACTTC. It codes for CASSGEVRWRYEQYF.

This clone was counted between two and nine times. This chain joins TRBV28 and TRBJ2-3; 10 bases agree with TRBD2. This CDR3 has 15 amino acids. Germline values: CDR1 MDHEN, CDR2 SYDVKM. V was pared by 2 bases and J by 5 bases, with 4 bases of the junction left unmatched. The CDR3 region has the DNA TGTGCCAGCAGTTTAAGGACTAGCGGTAAAGATACGCAGTATTTT. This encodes CASSLRTSGKDTQYF. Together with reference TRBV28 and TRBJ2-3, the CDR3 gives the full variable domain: DVKVTQSSRYLVKRTGEKVFLECVQDMDHENMFWYRQDPGLGLRLIYFSYDVKMKEKGDIPEGYSVSREKKERFSLILESASTNQTSMYLCASSLRTSGKDTQYFGPGTRLTVL.

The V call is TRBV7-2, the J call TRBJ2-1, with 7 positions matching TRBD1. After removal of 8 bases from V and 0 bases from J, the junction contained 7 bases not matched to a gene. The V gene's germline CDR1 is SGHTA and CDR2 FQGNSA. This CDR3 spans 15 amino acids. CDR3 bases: TGTGCCAGCTCAGACAGGGCGGGCTCCTACAATGAGCAGTTCTTC. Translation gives CASSDRAGSYNEQFF.

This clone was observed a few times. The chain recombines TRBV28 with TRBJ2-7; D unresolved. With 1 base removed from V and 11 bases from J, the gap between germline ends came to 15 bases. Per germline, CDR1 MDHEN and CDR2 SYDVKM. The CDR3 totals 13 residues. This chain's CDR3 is CASSLSYTPTEYF. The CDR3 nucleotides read TGTGCCAGCAGTTTATCGTATACTCCTACCGAGTACTTC.

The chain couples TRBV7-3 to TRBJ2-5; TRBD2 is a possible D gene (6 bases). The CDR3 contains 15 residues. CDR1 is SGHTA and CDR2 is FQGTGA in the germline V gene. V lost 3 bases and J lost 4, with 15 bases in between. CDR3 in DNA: TGTGCCAGCAGCTTGGACGGGAGCGGTCGAGAGACCCAGTACTTC. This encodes CASSLDGSGRETQYF.

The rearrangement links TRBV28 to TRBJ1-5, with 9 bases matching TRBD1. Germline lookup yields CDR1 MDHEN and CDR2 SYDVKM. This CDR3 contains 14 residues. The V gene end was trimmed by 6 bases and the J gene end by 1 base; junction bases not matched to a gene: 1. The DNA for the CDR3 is TGTGCCAGCAGACAGGGGGCGAGCAATCAGCCCCAGCATTTT. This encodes CASRQGASNQPQHF.

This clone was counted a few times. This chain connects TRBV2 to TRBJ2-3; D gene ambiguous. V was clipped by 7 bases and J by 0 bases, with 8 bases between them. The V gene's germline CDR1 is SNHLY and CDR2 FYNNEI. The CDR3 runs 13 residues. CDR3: CASTIYSTDTQYF. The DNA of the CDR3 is TGTGCCAGCACTATCTATAGCACAGATACGCAGTATTTT. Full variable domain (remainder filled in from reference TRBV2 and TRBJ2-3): EPEVTQTPSHQVTQMGQEVILRCVPISNHLYFYWYRQILGQKVEFLVSFYNNEISEKSEIFDDQFSVERPDGSNFTLKIRSTKLEDSAMYFCASTIYSTDTQYFGPGTRLTVL.

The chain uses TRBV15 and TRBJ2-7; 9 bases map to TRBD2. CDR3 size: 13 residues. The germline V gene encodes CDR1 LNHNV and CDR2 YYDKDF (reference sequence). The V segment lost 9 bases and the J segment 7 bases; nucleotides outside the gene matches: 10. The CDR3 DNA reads TGTGCCACTAACGCGGGGGGGATAGGGGAGCAGTACTTC. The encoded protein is CATNAGGIGEQYF.

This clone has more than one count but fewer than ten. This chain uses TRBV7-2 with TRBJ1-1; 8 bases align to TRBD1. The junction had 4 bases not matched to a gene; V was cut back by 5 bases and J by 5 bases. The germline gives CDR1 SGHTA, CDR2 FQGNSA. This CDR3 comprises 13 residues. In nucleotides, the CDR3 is TGTGCCAGCAGCGTAAACAGGGGGACTGAAGCTTTCTTT. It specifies CASSVNRGTEAFF.

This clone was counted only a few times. CDR3 in amino acids: CASSPPGTTEAFF. The CDR3 nucleotides are TGTGCCAGCAGTCCCCCCGGGACTACCGAAGCTTTCTTT. This chain uses TRBV28 with TRBJ1-1, with D maybe TRBD1 (5 bases). In germline, CDR1 is MDHEN, CDR2 SYDVKM. V was cut by 5 bases and J by 8 bases, with 15 bases left in between. The CDR3 spans 13 residues.

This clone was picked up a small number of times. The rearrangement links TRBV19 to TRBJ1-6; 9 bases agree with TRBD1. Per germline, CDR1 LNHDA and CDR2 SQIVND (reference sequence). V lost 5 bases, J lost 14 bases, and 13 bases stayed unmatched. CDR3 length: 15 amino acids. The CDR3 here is CASSPSRDRVSALHF. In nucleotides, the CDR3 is TGTGCCAGTAGTCCGTCCCGGGACAGGGTATCGGCCCTCCACTTT.

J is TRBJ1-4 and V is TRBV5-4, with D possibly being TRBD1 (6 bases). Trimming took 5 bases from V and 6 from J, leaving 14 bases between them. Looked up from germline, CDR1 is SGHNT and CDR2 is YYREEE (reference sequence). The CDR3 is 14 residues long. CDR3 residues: CASSPTGSDEKLFF. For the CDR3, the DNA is TGTGCCAGCAGTCCCACAGGGTCCGATGAAAAACTGTTTTTT.

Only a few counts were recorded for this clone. Written as DNA, the CDR3 is TGTGCCAGCAGCTTGCAAGGAAGAATGGGCGAGCAGTTCTTC. Its protein product is CASSLQGRMGEQFF. The rearrangement joins TRBV5-4 to TRBJ2-1; D gene unclear. Trimming shortened V by 1 base and J by 10 bases, and 15 bases separated the two germline ends. Germline assignment: CDR1 SGHNT and CDR2 YYREEE (reference sequence). The CDR3 loop spans 14 amino acids. Supplemented by reference TRBV5-4 and TRBJ2-1, the full variable domain reads ETGVTQSPTHLIKTRGQQVTLRCSSQSGHNTVSWYQQALGQGPQFIFQYYREEENGRGNFPPRFSGLQFPNYSSELNVNALELDDSALYLCASSLQGRMGEQFFGPGTRLTVL.

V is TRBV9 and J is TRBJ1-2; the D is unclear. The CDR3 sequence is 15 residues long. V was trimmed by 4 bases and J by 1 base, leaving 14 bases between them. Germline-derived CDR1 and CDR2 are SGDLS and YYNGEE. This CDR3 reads CASSTREGVNYGYTF. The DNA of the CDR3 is TGTGCCAGCAGCACCCGGGAGGGAGTTAACTATGGCTACACCTTC. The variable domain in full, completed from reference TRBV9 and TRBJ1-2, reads DSGVTQTPKHLITATGQRVTLRCSPRSGDLSVYWYQQSLDQGLQFLIQYYNGEERAKGNILERFSAQQFPDLHSELNLSSLELGDSALYFCASSTREGVNYGYTFGSGTRLTVV.